The clone carrying this T cell receptor (beta chain) has more than one count but fewer than ten. This sample was taken from a study of Graves' ophthalmopathy and Graves' hyperthyroidism. Pregnancy or lactation, uncontrolled infections and other autoimmune diseases were grounds for excluding patients. Germline-derived CDR1 and CDR2 are SEHNR and FQNEAQ (reference sequence). The CDR3 has 14 residues. The junction had 5 bases not matched to a gene; V was cut back by 5 bases and J by 5 bases. Amplification targeted the TCR beta CDR3 regions, with RNA transcripts as the source material. Second-round multiplex PCR followed a first-round RT-PCR using HTBI primers. One entry per CDR3 protein, called by TCRdb with MiXCR from the multiplex PCR reads. The sample contains 650,000 to 900,000 distinct CDR3 sequences, 40% of which appear only once.

This clonotype was sampled from an adult man with Graves' ophthalmopathy. The sample was peripheral blood. The rearrangement links TRBV7-9 to TRBJ1-2; 10 bases agree with TRBD1. CDR3 DNA: TGTGCCAGCAGCGAGACAGGGGGCAGATATGGCTACACCTTC. Translation gives CASSETGGRYGYTF.